The 5 T cell receptor beta chains below were found in one sample sequenced in a study of T cell repertoires in ileal Crohn's disease. Sequencing used immunoSEQ multiplex PCR; TCRdb keeps in-frame clones, though not all of them. The table lists 13,000 to 15,000 clones, roughly four fifths of them singletons, with about 5.7% in the top ten. Sequencing was performed on ileal tissue. The receptors shown here come from an adult with Crohn's disease.

This rearrangement joins TRBV5-1 to TRBJ2-5; D possibly corresponds to TRBD1 (6 bases). V was pared by 6 bases and J by 5 bases, with 11 bases between. This CDR3 has 12 amino acids. CDR1 and CDR2 (germline): SGHRS, YFSETQ. The CDR3 DNA reads TGCGCCAGCAACAGGGCAGGGGAGACCCAGTACTTC. Its translation: CASNRAGETQYF.

The gene calls are TRBV4-1 and TRBJ2-4, with 8 bases identical to TRBD2. The length of the CDR3 is 19 residues. With 0 bases clipped from V and 4 bases from J, the junction kept 14 bases outside the gene matches. Germline CDR1 MGHRA, CDR2 YSYEKL. CDR3 loop: CASSQDPTGPRGGKNIQYF. In DNA, the CDR3 is TGCGCCAGCAGCCAAGACCCTACCGGACCTCGGGGGGGGAAAAACATTCAGTACTTC.

V and J are TRBV5-1 and TRBJ2-6; tentative D call: TRBD2 (7 bases). CDR1 SGHRS and CDR2 YFSETQ come from the germline V gene. With 0 bases removed from V and 0 bases from J, the gap between germline ends came to 13 bases. There are 18 residues in the CDR3. For the CDR3, the DNA is TGCGCCAGCAGCTTGGGGGGGGGCTCGGGCTCTGGGGCCAACGTCCTGACTTTC. It codes for CASSLGGGSGSGANVLTF.

The V call is TRBV29-1, the J call TRBJ2-3, with a tentative D call TRBD1 (6 bases). Trimming pared 3 bases from V and 3 bases from J, leaving 13 bases between. Germline assignment: CDR1 SQVTM and CDR2 ANQGSEA. The CDR3 covers 14 residues. The DNA of the CDR3 is TGCAGCGTTGAGGGTACAGGGATGACAGATACGCAGTATTTT. This codes for CSVEGTGMTDTQYF.

The chain is built from TRBV7-7 and TRBJ2-5; possible D gene TRBD1, 5 bases. The V end lost 4 bases, the J end lost 3 bases, and 9 bases lay between the germline ends. Germline V gene sequence: CDR1 SSHAT, CDR2 FNYEAQ (reference sequence). The CDR3 contains 13 residues. CDR3 sequence: CASSSAREETQYF. Written as DNA, the CDR3 is TGTGCCAGCAGCTCCGCCAGGGAAGAGACCCAGTACTTC.